This paragraph covers one T cell receptor (beta chain) sequence. J lost 4 bases, V lost 5 bases, and 10 bases had no gene match. Per the germline V gene, CDR1 is MGHRA and CDR2 is YSYEKL. This CDR3 comprises 16 residues. The data were obtained in a study of T cell responses to AZD1222 COVID-19 vaccine. Profiled with immunoSEQ multiplex PCR; TCRdb holds only in-frame clones, not every one. The sample contains about 130,000 clones, 90% to 95% of which appear only once. The TCR sequence derives from an adult in good health. This rearrangement joins TRBV4-1 to TRBJ1-5; TRBD1 matches 8 bases. The material sequenced was peripheral blood, taken on day 0 of AZD1222 vaccination. The CDR3 nucleotides read TGCGCCAGCAGCTTAGGACAGGGTTTGGAGAATCAGCCCCAGCATTTT. This encodes CASSLGQGLENQPQHF.